This TCR beta chain appears in the sequencing data of a study of blood T cell repertoires in COVID-19. In the study overall: COVID-19 samples from acute and convalescent phases originated in the United States, Italy and Spain. Nucleic acid was either cDNA or gDNA, and it came from T cells, B-cell-depleted T cells, or PBMCs.

The assay was immunoSEQ multiplex PCR, and TCRdb's table has in-frame clones only and misses some. The table lists just over 60,000 clones, around 79% of them singletons. The CDR3 sequence is 13 residues long. Trimming shortened V by 4 bases and J by 8 bases, and 12 bases separated the two germline ends. Germline CDR1 and CDR2: SGHRS and YFSETQ. This clonotype originated in a man aged 55 to 70 with acute or convalescent COVID-19. The sample consisted of peripheral blood. The chain links TRBV5-1 to TRBJ1-4; no firm D call. The CDR3 bases are TGCGCCAGCAGCCTACAGAGTTGGGAAAAACTGTTTTTT. Amino acids: CASSLQSWEKLFF.